The 11 T cell receptor beta chains reported below all come from one sample, sequenced in a study of identical twins. TCRdb itself ran the 5' RACE reads through MiXCR, one entry per CDR3 protein. The table shows 500,000 or so distinct CDR3 sequences, with approximately 22% occurring only once. This sample also appeared in a second study, on T cells expressing NK-cell markers.

The sequenced sample consisted of CD4+ T cells sorted from blood. The receptors here all came from a woman younger than 30 in good health.

The chain combines TRBV27 with TRBJ1-1; the D is unclear. The V and J ends lost 5 bases and 6 bases respectively, with 13 bases between them. Germline V gives CDR1 MNHEY, CDR2 SMNVEV (reference sequence). The length of the CDR3 is 13 residues. This CDR3 reads CASSRGGGSEAFF. The CDR3 DNA follows: TGTGCCAGCAGTCGAGGAGGAGGATCTGAAGCTTTCTTT.

This clonotype was counted at least ten times. This chain joins TRBV6-1 and TRBJ2-6; D is undetermined. The ends were cut back, 4 bases at V and 1 base at J, with 8 bases in the middle. CDR1 and CDR2 from the germline V gene are MNHNS and SASEGT. The CDR3 contains 15 residues. The CDR3 bases are TGTGCCAGCAGTGCCACCGCATCTGGGGCCAACGTCCTGACTTTC. Protein: CASSATASGANVLTF.

At least ten counts were recorded for this clonotype. The chain recombines TRBV11-2 with TRBJ1-5, with D hard to call. The CDR3 has 17 residues. The ends were cut back, 0 bases at V and 2 bases at J, with 14 bases in the middle. From germline, CDR1 is SGHAT and CDR2 FQNNGV. In nucleotides, the CDR3 is TGTGCCAGCAGCTTAGATAGCTGGGTATACGGCAATCAGCCCCAGCATTTT. It encodes CASSLDSWVYGNQPQHF.

This clonotype has only one observation. The chain joins TRBV3-1 to TRBJ2-7; TRBD1 agrees at 9 bases. The germline CDR1 and CDR2 sequences are LGHDT and YNNKEL (reference sequence). V trimming: 4 bases; J trimming: 0 bases; junction bases outside the gene matches: 7. The CDR3 covers 16 residues. CDR3 sequence (DNA): TGTGCCAGCAGCCGAGAACCGGGACAGGGCTCCTACGAGCAGTACTTC. It codes for CASSREPGQGSYEQYF.

This sequence joins TRBV5-1 and TRBJ2-3; no clear D. Germline V gives CDR1 SGHRS, CDR2 YFSETQ. The CDR3 covers 14 residues. The V and J ends lost 1 base and 2 bases respectively, with 8 bases between them. This CDR3 reads CASSLTTFTDTQYF. In DNA form, the CDR3 reads TGCGCCAGCAGCTTGACCACCTTCACAGATACGCAGTATTTT.

The chain couples TRBV12-3 or TRBV12-4 to TRBJ1-2; a possible D gene is TRBD1 (5 bases). Trimming stripped 7 bases from V and 7 bases from J, with 10 bases between. CDR3 length equals 11 residues. The chain's CDR3 is CASTRQGGYTF. The CDR3 DNA follows: TGTGCCAGCACAAGGCAGGGTGGCTACACCTTC.

This clonotype was observed a few times. The chain employs TRBV5-1 and TRBJ2-7; no reliable D call. V gave up 6 bases and J gave up 0 bases, with 10 bases separating them. The CDR3 totals 13 residues. Germline V gives CDR1 SGHRS, CDR2 YFSETQ. CDR3 coding DNA: TGCGCCAGCAATCTCCAGGACTCCTACGAGCAGTACTTC. Amino acids: CASNLQDSYEQYF.

CDR3 in DNA: TGTGCCAGCAGCCGACCCCCGTTGTCTGAAGCTTTCTTT. This translates into CASSRPPLSEAFF. The rearrangement uses TRBV25-1 and TRBJ1-1, with no clear D. Trimming pared 6 bases from V and 6 bases from J, leaving 14 bases between. This CDR3 comprises 13 residues. In germline, CDR1 is MGHDK, CDR2 SYGVNS.

This clonotype was picked up many times. The chain employs TRBV20-1 and TRBJ1-5; D is unresolved. The CDR3 contains 11 residues. V lost 3 bases and J lost 4, with 4 bases in between. Germline loops: CDR1 DFQATT, CDR2 SNEGSKA (reference sequence). The CDR3 loop reads CSASGNQPQHF. DNA for the CDR3: TGCAGTGCTAGTGGTAATCAGCCCCAGCATTTT.

Only a few counts were recorded for this clonotype. This rearrangement joins TRBV10-3 to TRBJ1-1; tentative D call: TRBD1 (5 bases). CDR1 and CDR2 from the germline V gene are ENHRY and SYGVKD. The CDR3 loop spans 14 amino acids. Between the trimmed V and J ends, which lost 3 bases and 3 bases, there was a span of 11 bases. The CDR3 coding sequence is TGTGCCATCAGTGACAGGGTAAAGGACACTGAAGCTTTCTTT. Its protein is CAISDRVKDTEAFF.

This clonotype appeared a few times. This chain joins TRBV6-1 and TRBJ2-1; the match to TRBD2 covers 7 bases. The ends lost 5 bases at V and 4 bases at J; junction bases unmatched: 11. The CDR3 has 16 amino acids. The germline V gene encodes CDR1 MNHNS and CDR2 SASEGT. The CDR3 spells CASSPRAGIRYNEQFF. CDR3 in DNA: TGTGCCAGCAGTCCACGAGCGGGGATACGTTACAATGAGCAGTTCTTC.